The clone carrying this T cell receptor beta chain was counted at least ten times. Its antigen is unknown. The entry originates in a study of T-cell reconstitution after alpha-beta-depleted transplantation in children. Whole-study results and caveats: Some patients owed their high day-60 TCRbeta diversity to surviving recipient T cells and thymic progenitors. Roughly two months post-transplant, alpha-beta T cells reportedly originated from several hundred graft clones that had expanded. When one year had passed after transplant, most T-cell counts and diversity came from newly produced T cells.

Construction of the TCRbeta library involved unique molecular identifiers. TCRdb re-derived calls from the PCR reads in MiXCR, one entry per CDR3 protein. This table has hundreds of thousands of distinct CDR3 sequences, less than 15% appearing once. V was pared by 2 bases and J by 2 bases, with 12 bases between. CDR1 and CDR2 (germline): SGHAT, FQDESV (reference sequence). There are 15 residues in the CDR3. The input for sequencing was PBMCs, taken before TCRalphabeta/CD19-depleted stem cell transplant. The rearrangement uses TRBV11-1 and TRBJ1-1; D remains ambiguous. This TCR derives from a girl aged 2-10 years with congenital amegakaryocytic thrombocytopenia, due to receive a stem cell transplant. The CDR3 bases are TGTGCCAGCAGCTTAAAGCCGGGGTCCAACACTGAAGCTTTCTTT. Amino acid sequence: CASSLKPGSNTEAFF. Full variable domain (rest looked up from reference TRBV11-1 and TRBJ1-1): EAEVAQSPRYKITEKSQAVAFWCDPISGHATLYWYRQILGQGPELLVQFQDESVVDDSQLPKDRFSAERLKGVDSTLKIQPAELGDSAMYLCASSLKPGSNTEAFFGQGTRLTVV.